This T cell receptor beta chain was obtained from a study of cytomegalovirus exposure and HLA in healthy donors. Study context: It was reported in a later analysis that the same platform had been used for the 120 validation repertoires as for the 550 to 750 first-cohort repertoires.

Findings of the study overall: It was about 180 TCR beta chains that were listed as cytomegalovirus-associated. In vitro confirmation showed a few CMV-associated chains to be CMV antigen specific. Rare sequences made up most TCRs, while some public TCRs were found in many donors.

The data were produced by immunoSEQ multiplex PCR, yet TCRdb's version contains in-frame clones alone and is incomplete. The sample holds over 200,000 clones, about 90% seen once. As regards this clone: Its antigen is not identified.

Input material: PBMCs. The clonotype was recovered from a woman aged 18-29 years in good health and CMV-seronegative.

CDR3 region: CASSSDRGSYGYTF. As DNA, the CDR3 is TGTGCCAGCAGTTCGGACAGGGGGAGCTATGGCTACACCTTC. The rearrangement uses TRBV6-5 and TRBJ1-2; 10 nucleotides line up with TRBD1. V shed 4 bases and J 4 bases; nucleotides not matched to a gene: 3. The CDR3 has 14 amino acids. In germline, CDR1 is MNHEY, CDR2 SVGAGI.